Below, one TCR beta chain is given with its context. Its antigen is still unknown. This record belongs to a study of cytomegalovirus exposure and HLA in healthy donors. PCR used 60 Vbeta primers and 13 Jbeta primers. Using immunoSEQ multiplex PCR, the repertoire was profiled, and TCRdb retains in-frame clones only, with some absent. This repertoire shows under 200,000 clones, 70% to 80% found once; its top ten account for about 2%. Study results and limitations: Productive rates of about 90% or about 30% were seen for most TCR beta V segments in an earlier analysis.

The receptor was derived from a woman in her forties or fifties in good health and CMV-seronegative. The sequencing input was PBMCs.

For the CDR3, the DNA is TGTGCCAGCAGCCCCCGACAGGGGATCTACGAGCAGTACTTC. The encoded protein is CASSPRQGIYEQYF. This chain connects TRBV11-2 to TRBJ2-7, with 8 bases matching TRBD1. V was pared by 5 bases and J by 3 bases, with 6 bases of the junction left unmatched. The CDR3 is 14 amino acids. Looked up from germline, CDR1 is SGHAT and CDR2 is FQNNGV.